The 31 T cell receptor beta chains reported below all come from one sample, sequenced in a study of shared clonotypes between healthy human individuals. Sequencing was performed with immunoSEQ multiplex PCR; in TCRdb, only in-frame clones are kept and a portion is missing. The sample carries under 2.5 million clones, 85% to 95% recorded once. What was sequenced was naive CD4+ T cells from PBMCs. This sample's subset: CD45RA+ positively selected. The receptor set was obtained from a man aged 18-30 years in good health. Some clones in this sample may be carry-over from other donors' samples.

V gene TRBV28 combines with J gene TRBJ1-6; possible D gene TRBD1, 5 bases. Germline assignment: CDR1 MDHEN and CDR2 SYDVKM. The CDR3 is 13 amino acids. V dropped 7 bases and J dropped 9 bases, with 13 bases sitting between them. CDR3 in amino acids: CASIGRVGSPLHF. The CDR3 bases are TGTGCCAGCATCGGCAGGGTGGGTTCACCCCTCCACTTT.

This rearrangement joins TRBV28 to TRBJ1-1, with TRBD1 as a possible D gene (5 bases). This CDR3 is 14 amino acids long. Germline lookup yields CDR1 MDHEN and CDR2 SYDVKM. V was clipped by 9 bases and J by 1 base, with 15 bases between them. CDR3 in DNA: TGTGCCAGTTTGTATGGGGGGAGGAACACTGAAGCTTTCTTT. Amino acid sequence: CASLYGGRNTEAFF.

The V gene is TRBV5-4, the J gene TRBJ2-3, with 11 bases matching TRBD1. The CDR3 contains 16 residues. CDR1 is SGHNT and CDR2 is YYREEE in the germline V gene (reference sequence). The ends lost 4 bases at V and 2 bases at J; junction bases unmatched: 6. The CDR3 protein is CASSLRDRGITDTQYF. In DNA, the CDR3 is TGTGCCAGCAGCCTTCGGGACAGGGGGATCACAGATACGCAGTATTTT.

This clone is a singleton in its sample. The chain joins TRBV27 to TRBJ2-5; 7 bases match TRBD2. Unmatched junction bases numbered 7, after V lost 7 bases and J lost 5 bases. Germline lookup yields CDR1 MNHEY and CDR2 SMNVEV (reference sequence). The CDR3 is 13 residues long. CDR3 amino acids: CASKAGDWETQYF. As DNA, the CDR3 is TGTGCCAGCAAGGCGGGAGACTGGGAGACCCAGTACTTC.

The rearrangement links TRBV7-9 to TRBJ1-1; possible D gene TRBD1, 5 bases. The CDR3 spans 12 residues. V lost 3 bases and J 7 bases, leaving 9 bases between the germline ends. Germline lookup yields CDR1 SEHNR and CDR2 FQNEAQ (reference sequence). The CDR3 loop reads CASSLRQLEAFF. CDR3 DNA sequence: TGTGCCAGCAGCTTGCGACAGCTTGAAGCTTTCTTT.

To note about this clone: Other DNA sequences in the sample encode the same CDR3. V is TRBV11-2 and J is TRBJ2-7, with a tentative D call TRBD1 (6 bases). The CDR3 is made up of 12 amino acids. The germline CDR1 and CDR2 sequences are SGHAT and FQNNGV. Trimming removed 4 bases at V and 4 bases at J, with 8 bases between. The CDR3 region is CASSSTGYEQYF. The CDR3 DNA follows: TGTGCCAGCAGCTCGACAGGTTACGAGCAGTACTTC.

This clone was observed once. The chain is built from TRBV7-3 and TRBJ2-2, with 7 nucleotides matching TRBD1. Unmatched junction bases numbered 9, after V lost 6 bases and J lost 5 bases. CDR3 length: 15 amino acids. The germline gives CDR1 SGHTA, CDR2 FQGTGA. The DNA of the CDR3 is TGTGCCAGCAGGACTGACAGGGTTGGGACCGGGGAGCTGTTTTTT. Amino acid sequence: CASRTDRVGTGELFF.

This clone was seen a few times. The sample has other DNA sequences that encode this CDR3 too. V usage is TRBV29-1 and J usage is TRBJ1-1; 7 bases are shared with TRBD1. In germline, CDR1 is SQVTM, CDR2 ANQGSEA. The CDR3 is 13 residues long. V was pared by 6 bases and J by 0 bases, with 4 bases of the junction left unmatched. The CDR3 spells CSVGQRMNTEAFF. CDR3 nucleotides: TGCAGCGTGGGACAGAGAATGAACACTGAAGCTTTCTTT.

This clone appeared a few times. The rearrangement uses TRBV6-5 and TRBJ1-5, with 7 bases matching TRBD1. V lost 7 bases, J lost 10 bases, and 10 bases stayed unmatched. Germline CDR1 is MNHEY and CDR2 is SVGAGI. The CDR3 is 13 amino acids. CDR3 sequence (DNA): TGTGCCAGCAACCAGACAGGGTGCCATCCCCAGCATTTT. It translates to CASNQTGCHPQHF.

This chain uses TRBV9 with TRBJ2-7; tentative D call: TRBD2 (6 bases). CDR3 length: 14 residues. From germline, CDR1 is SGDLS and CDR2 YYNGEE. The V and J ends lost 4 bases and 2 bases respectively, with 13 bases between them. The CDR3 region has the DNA TGTGCCAGCAGCTTTACCGGGACTCCCTACGAGCAGTACTTC. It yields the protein CASSFTGTPYEQYF.

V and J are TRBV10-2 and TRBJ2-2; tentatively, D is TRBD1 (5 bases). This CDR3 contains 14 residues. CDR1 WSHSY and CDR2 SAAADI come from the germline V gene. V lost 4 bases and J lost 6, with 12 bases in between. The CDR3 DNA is TGCGCCAGCAGTGCCGACAGAGAGTCCGGGGAGCTGTTTTTT. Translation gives CASSADRESGELFF.

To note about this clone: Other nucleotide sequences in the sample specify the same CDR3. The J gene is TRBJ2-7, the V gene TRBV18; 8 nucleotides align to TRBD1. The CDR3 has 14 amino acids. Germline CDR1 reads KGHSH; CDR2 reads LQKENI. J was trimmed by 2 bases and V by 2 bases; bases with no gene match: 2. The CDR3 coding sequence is TGTGCCAGCTCACCAGGACAGGGCCCCTACGAGCAGTACTTC. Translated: CASSPGQGPYEQYF.

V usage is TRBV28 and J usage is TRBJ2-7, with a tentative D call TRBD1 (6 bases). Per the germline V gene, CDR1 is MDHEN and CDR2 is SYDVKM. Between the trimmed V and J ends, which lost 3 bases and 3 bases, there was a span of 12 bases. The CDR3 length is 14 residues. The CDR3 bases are TGTGCCAGCAGTTTCAGCAGGGGCCTCTACGAGCAGTACTTC. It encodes CASSFSRGLYEQYF.

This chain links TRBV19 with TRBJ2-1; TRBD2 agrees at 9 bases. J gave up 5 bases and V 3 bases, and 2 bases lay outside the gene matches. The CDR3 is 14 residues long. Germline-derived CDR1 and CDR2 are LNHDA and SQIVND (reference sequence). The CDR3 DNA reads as TGTGCCAGTAGTATGAGCGGGAGGAACAATGAGCAGTTCTTC. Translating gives CASSMSGRNNEQFF.

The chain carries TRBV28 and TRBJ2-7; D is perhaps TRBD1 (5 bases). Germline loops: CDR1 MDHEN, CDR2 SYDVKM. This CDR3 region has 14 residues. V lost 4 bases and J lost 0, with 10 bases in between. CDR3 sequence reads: CASSSPDNSYEQYF. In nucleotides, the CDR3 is TGTGCCAGCAGTTCCCCGGACAACTCCTACGAGCAGTACTTC.

The CDR3 loop is CASSLSGQSYGYTF. Written as DNA, the CDR3 is TGCGCCAGCAGCTTGTCGGGACAGAGCTATGGCTACACCTTC. The gene calls are TRBV5-1 and TRBJ1-2; 7 nucleotides agree with TRBD1. CDR1 and CDR2 from the germline V gene are SGHRS and YFSETQ. This CDR3 contains 14 residues. J gave up 4 bases and V 1 base, and 4 bases lay outside the gene matches.

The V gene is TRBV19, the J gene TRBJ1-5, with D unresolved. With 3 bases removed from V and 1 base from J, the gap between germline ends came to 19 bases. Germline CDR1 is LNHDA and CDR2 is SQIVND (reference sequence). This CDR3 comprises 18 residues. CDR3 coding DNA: TGTGCCAGTAGTATCATAGATGGGAGGGAGGGAAGCAATCAGCCCCAGCATTTT. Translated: CASSIIDGREGSNQPQHF.

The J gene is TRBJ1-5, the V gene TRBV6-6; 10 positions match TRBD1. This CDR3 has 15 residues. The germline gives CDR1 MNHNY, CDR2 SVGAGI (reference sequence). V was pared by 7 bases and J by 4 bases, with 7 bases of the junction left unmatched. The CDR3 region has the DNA TGTGCCAGCAACCCTGGGACAGGGGTTAATCAGCCCCAGCATTTT. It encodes CASNPGTGVNQPQHF.

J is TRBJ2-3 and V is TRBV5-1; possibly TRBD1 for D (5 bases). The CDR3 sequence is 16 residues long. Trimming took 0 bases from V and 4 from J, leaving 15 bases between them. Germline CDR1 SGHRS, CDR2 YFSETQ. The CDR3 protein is CASSLGLGVISDTQYF. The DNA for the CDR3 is TGCGCCAGCAGCTTGGGCCTAGGGGTAATTTCAGATACGCAGTATTTT.

CDR3 DNA sequence: TGTGCCAGCAGTTATCGGAGAGACCAACAAGAGACCCAGTACTTC. It translates to CASSYRRDQQETQYF. The chain links TRBV6-5 to TRBJ2-5; D uncertain. The length of the CDR3 is 15 residues. Trimming shortened V by 3 bases and J by 2 bases, and 13 bases separated the two germline ends. Germline-derived CDR1 and CDR2 are MNHEY and SVGAGI.

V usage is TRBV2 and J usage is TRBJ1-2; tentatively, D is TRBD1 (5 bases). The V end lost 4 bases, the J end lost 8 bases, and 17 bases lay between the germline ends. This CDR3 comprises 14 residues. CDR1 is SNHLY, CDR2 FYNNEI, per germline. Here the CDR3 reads CASSGDRIGGGYTF. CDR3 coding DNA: TGTGCCAGCAGTGGAGACAGAATAGGTGGGGGCTACACCTTC.

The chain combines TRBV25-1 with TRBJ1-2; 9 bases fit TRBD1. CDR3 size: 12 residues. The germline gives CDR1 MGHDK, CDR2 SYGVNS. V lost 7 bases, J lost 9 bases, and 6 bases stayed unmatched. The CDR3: CASTEGQGRYTF. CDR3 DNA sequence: TGTGCCAGCACTGAGGGACAGGGCCGCTACACCTTC.

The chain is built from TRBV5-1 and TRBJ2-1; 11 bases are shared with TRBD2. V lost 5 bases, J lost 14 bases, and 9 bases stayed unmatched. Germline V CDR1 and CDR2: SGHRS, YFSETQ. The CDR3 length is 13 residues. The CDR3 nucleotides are TGCGCCAGCAGTCCCACTAGCGGGAGTATGAAGTTCTTC. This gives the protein CASSPTSGSMKFF. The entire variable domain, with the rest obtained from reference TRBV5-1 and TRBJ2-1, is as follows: KAGVTQTPRYLIKTRGQQVTLSCSPISGHRSVSWYQQTPGQGLQFLFEYFSETQRNKGNFPGRFSGRQFSNSRSEMNVSTLELGDSALYLCASSPTSGSMKFFGPGTRLTVL.

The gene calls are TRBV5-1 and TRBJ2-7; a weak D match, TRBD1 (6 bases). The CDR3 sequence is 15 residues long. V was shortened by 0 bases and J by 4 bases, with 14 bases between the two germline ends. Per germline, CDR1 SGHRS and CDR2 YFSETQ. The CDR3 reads CASSLVSGATYEQYF. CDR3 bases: TGCGCCAGCAGCTTGGTGTCAGGGGCGACTTACGAGCAGTACTTC.

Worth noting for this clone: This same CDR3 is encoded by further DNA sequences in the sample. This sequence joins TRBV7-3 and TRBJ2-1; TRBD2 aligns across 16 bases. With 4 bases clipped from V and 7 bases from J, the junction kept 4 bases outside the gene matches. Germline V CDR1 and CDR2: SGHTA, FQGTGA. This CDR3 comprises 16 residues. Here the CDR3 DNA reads TGTGCCAGCAGCTCCCCGGGACTAGCGGGAGGGAATGAGCAGTTCTTC. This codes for CASSSPGLAGGNEQFF.

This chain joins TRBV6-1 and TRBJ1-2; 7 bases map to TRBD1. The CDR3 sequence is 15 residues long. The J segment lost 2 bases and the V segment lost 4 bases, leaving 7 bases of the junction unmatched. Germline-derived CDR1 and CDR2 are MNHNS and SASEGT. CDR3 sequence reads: CASSGRDRLNYGYTF. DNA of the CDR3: TGTGCCAGCAGTGGGCGGGACAGATTAAACTATGGCTACACCTTC.

The CDR3, as DNA: TGTGCCAGTAGTATCCCGTCCCGGGTAAGGGGCGAGCAGTTCTTC. This encodes CASSIPSRVRGEQFF. This chain links TRBV19 with TRBJ2-1; TRBD1 might be the D (5 bases). The CDR3 is made up of 15 amino acids. CDR1 and CDR2 (germline): LNHDA, SQIVND (reference sequence). Trimming stripped 3 bases from V and 10 bases from J, with 19 bases between. The complete variable domain, with remaining parts taken from reference TRBV19 and TRBJ2-1, reads DGGITQSPKYLFRKEGQNVTLSCEQNLNHDAMYWYRQDPGQGLRLIYYSQIVNDFQKGDIAEGYSVSREKKESFPLTVTSAQKNPTAFYLCASSIPSRVRGEQFFGPGTRLTVL.

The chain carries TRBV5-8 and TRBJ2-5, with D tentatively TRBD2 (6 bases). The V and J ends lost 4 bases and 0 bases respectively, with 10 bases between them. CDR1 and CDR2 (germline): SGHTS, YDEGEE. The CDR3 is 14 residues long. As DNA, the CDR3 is TGTGCCAGCAGCCCGGGGAGGTACCAAGAGACCCAGTACTTC. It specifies CASSPGRYQETQYF.

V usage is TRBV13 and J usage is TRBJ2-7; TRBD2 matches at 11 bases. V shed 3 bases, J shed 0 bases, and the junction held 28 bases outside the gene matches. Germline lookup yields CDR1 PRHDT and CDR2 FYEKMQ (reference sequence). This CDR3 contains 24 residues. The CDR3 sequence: CASSFSPGGTSGYLPAISSYEQYF. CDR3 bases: TGTGCCAGCAGCTTCTCGCCTGGTGGGACTAGCGGCTACCTACCTGCCATAAGCTCCTACGAGCAGTACTTC.

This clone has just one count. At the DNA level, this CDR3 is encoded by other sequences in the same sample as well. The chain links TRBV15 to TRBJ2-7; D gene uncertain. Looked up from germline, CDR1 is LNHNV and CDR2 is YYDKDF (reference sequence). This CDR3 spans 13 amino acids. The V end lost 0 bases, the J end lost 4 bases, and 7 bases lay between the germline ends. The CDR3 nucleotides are TGTGCCACCAGCAGAGATTCTCGATACGAGCAGTACTTC. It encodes CATSRDSRYEQYF.

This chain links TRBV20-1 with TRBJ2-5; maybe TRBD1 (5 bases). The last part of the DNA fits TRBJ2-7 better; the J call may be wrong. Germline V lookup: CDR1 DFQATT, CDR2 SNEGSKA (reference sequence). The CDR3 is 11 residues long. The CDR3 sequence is CSAPGYYEQYF. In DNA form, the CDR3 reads TGCAGTGCACCAGGGTACTACGAGCAGTACTTC.